This T cell receptor beta chain was recovered during a study of blood T cell repertoires in COVID-19 (TCRdb year 2020). Concerning the study at large: Samples covering the acute and convalescent phases of COVID-19 were provided by collaborators in the United States, Italy and Spain. The material from the prospective study consisted of cDNA or gDNA derived from T cells, B-cell-depleted T cells, or PBMCs. Deeply sampled blood TCRbeta repertoires from subjects exposed to, actively infected with, or recovered from COVID-19 were included in the dataset. The repertoires were released in a freely available public database intended as a resource for research on the immune response to SARS-CoV-2. The samples were drawn from two sources: the first 160 participants of the ongoing ImmuneRACE study, and fewer than 1,500 subjects contributed by 6 global collaborators. Nearly every sample came with metadata listing a de-identified subject ID, COVID-19 status, age in years and sex. Where HLA class I and class II types were available, the types were taken from metadata supplied by the sample provider, not from assay-based typing.

TCRbeta CDR3 regions were amplified from genomic DNA by means of the immunoSEQ Assay, a bias-controlled multiplex PCR. Regarding the original processing steps: Within the assay, amplification of reference gene primers was used to estimate how many nucleated cells each sample contained. To quantify the absolute abundance of each unique TCRbeta CDR3 rearrangement, sequence reads were collapsed and filtered. Productive Simpson clonality was computed per sample as the square root of Simpson's diversity index over productive rearrangements. The immuneACCESS repertoire file appears here via TCRdb, limited to in-frame rearrangements. These files lack a portion of the clones; in checked studies, under half of the deficit traces to unresolved V genes, and the cause of the others is not known. V, J and clone size reflect that table, while D and trimming were determined from the DNA. Within this sample are 150,000 or so clones, with just under 85% of them counted one time only. The ten largest clones add up to 6% to 9% of the sample.

Worth noting for this clone: Its antigen is unknown. Nothing much larger sits one base from this clone, and base qualities are not available.

Another Seattle source contributed samples from volunteer blood donors who had recovered from COVID-19. The collaborating institutions used their own protocols to collect whole blood in K2EDTA tubes. For TCRbeta analysis, collaborator samples were shipped as frozen whole blood, as isolated PBMCs, or as DNA extracted from either sample type. At the junction V is shortened by 3 bases and J by 1 base, with 11 bases in between. For CDR1 and CDR2, the germline V gene (reference sequence) lists SGHKS and YYEKEE. Reading from cysteine to phenylalanine, the CDR3 counts 15 amino acids. Only CDR3 DNA is held: 45 bases, read in frame from base 1. Study-level results and caveats: Clinical and demographic metadata were provided uncurated, with the amount varying by source and participant.

The source material was peripheral blood. The sequence derives from a man aged 35-49 years who had recovered from COVID-19. This chain joins TRBV5-5 to TRBJ1-3; a weak D assignment points to TRBD1 (6 bases agree). This receptor carries the CDR3 CASSSQGFSGNTIYF. The nucleotide sequence reads as follows: TGTGCCAGCAGCTCACAGGGCTTTTCTGGAAACACCATATATTTT.